This T cell receptor delta chain was identified in a study of γδ T cells in repeated Plasmodium falciparum infection. In the study overall: Age- and gender-matched Australian children served as comparison for malaria-exposed Malian children.

Flow sorting of PBMC yielded separate Vgamma9/Vdelta2+ and Vdelta2-negative gammadelta T cell populations for bulk repertoire analysis. TCRdb reprocessed the multiplex PCR reads using CATT. The sample includes tens of thousands of delta-chain clones, 1.4% of them seen just once. Study-level results: Waves of new clonotype selection appeared after repeated controlled infections in Vdelta2-negative, largely Vdelta1+, gammadelta T cells.

Points on this clone: Its cognate antigen is unknown. TCRdb's entry gives the protein of a much larger clone, which mismatches this DNA's translation at residue 13, likely from a read error; the protein reported here is translated from the DNA.

This CDR3 has 19 residues. The V gene lost 1 base and the J gene lost 0 bases, with 21 bases spanning the gap. CDR1 and CDR2 from the germline V gene are TSWWSYY and QGS. The rearrangement uses TRDV1 and TRDJ1, with a weak D call TRDD2 (6 bases). TCRdb supplies no J gene; here it was assigned by aligning the nucleotide sequence to germline. The clonotype comes from a pool of human donors (malaria-infected and uninfected, not separated). Sequencing was performed on gamma-delta T cells from blood. The CDR3 sequence: CALGERVYSFTFHTDKLIF. The CDR3 DNA sequence: TGTGCTCTTGGGGAACGGGTGTATTCGTTCACCTTCCACACCGATAAACTCATCTTT.